These 10 T cell receptor beta chains share one sample of origin, sequenced in a study of T-cell memory formation after mild COVID-19. TCRdb reanalysed the 5' RACE reads using MiXCR and keeps one entry per CDR3 protein. Of about 150,000 distinct CDR3 sequences in the sample, less than 25% were seen once. The material sequenced was PBMCs or a T cell subset sorted from them (not recorded which). These TCRs come from an adult woman who had mild COVID-19 (a few samples of this study predate the infection). Cell type and time point are not known.

This CDR3 reads CATSRDQGAVNTEAFF. CDR3 coding DNA: TGTGCCACCAGCAGAGATCAGGGGGCGGTGAACACTGAAGCTTTCTTT. The chain joins TRBV15 to TRBJ1-1; 8 positions agree with TRBD1. There are 16 residues in the CDR3. Germline CDR1 and CDR2: LNHNV and YYDKDF (reference sequence). Trimming removed 0 bases from V and 0 bases from J; junction bases left unmatched: 3.

This clonotype has only a few counts. The chain carries TRBV7-9 and TRBJ2-1; 12 bases are shared with TRBD2. V gave up 5 bases and J gave up 5 bases; unmatched junction bases: 7. Germline CDR1 reads SEHNR; CDR2 reads FQNEAQ (reference sequence). The CDR3 spans 16 residues. DNA for the CDR3: TGTGCCAGCAGCCCCTGGACTAGCGGGATTAACAATGAGCAGTTCTTC. This sequence encodes CASSPWTSGINNEQFF.

The gene calls are TRBV6-2 or TRBV6-3 and TRBJ2-2, with D maybe TRBD2 (7 bases). Germline CDR1 and CDR2: MNHEY and SVGEGT. The CDR3 length is 13 residues. With 6 bases removed from V and 6 bases from J, the gap between germline ends came to 11 bases. The CDR3 nucleotides are TGTGCCAGCAGGAAGGGGGGGTCCGGGGAGCTGTTTTTT. Protein: CASRKGGSGELFF.

The chain carries TRBV12-3 or TRBV12-4 and TRBJ1-2, with TRBD1 matching over 10 bases. V shed 5 bases and J 8 bases; nucleotides not matched to a gene: 14. The CDR3 spans 16 residues. Here the CDR3 reads CASSPPRDRGALGYTF. The CDR3 DNA reads TGTGCCAGCAGTCCACCCCGGGACAGGGGAGCCCTAGGCTACACCTTC.

This chain connects TRBV6-2 or TRBV6-3 to TRBJ2-1; D gene unclear. Germline lookup yields CDR1 MNHEY and CDR2 SVGEGT. V lost 0 bases, J lost 8 bases, and 11 bases lay in between. The CDR3 totals 14 residues. CDR3 residues: CASSYSMFVDEQFF. The CDR3 region has the DNA TGTGCCAGCAGTTACTCGATGTTCGTGGATGAGCAGTTCTTC.

This chain joins TRBV4-1 and TRBJ1-1; 9 nucleotides agree with TRBD1. This CDR3 has 15 amino acids. V was pared by 3 bases and J by 10 bases, with 12 bases of the junction left unmatched. CDR1 is MGHRA and CDR2 is YSYEKL in the germline V gene. The CDR3 DNA reads as TGCGCCAGCAGCCACCCGGGACAGGGTAACACGGGAGCTTTCTTT. Protein sequence: CASSHPGQGNTGAFF.

This clonotype was detected a few times. The chain employs TRBV5-1 and TRBJ2-7; D remains ambiguous. The germline V and J ends were trimmed by 3 bases and 5 bases, with 18 bases remaining between them. This CDR3 region has 15 residues. CDR1 and CDR2 from the germline V gene are SGHRS and YFSETQ. CDR3: CASSSDPRVGNEQYF. The CDR3 coding sequence is TGCGCCAGCAGCTCCGACCCAAGGGTGGGGAACGAGCAGTACTTC.

This clonotype has a handful of counts. The rearrangement joins TRBV6-1 to TRBJ2-7, with 8 nucleotides matching TRBD2. Germline CDR1 MNHNS, CDR2 SASEGT. The ends lost 0 bases at V and 1 base at J; junction bases unmatched: 5. The CDR3 contains 16 residues. CDR3 bases: TGTGCCAGCAGTGAAGCGCATGAGCGGGAGTCCTACGAGCAGTACTTC. Its translation is CASSEAHERESYEQYF.

The rearrangement links TRBV12-3 or TRBV12-4 to TRBJ2-1; D is unresolved. The CDR3 covers 14 residues. V was shortened by 4 bases and J by 0 bases, with 7 bases between the two germline ends. CDR3 nucleotides: TGTGCCAGCAGTTGGGATAGCTCCTACAATGAGCAGTTCTTC. Protein sequence: CASSWDSSYNEQFF.

This clonotype came up a few times. The genes are TRBV7-9 and TRBJ2-5, with 8 bases fitting TRBD1. V was clipped by 5 bases and J by 3 bases; unmatched bases: 2. Per the germline V gene, CDR1 is SEHNR and CDR2 is FQNEAQ (reference sequence). The CDR3 extends over 13 amino acids. CDR3 in DNA: TGTGCCAGCAGCGGACAGGGTAAAGAGACCCAGTACTTC. Translating gives CASSGQGKETQYF.